Shown below are 9 T cell receptor beta chains from a single sample sequenced in a study of blood T cells in healthy people across ages. Sample-barcoded 5' priming and a J-beta primer mix drove a second PCR of about 6 to 12 cycles. TCRdb re-called the 5' RACE reads with MiXCR, one entry per CDR3 protein. The sample records over 1,500,000 distinct CDR3 sequences, about 49% being singletons. Source material: blood. These receptors were taken from a woman between 40 and 50 years old in good health.

The chain couples TRBV12-3 or TRBV12-4 to TRBJ2-6; no clear D gene. Trimming took off 4 bases at V and 0 bases at J, with 10 bases between the two ends. The CDR3 covers 16 residues. This chain's CDR3 is CASSSNPVSGANVLTF. The CDR3 nucleotides read TGTGCCAGCAGTTCTAATCCAGTCTCTGGGGCCAACGTCCTGACTTTC.

In regard to this clonotype: This could be a read error, since a much larger clone is one nucleotide away. The chain links TRBV7-7 to TRBJ2-5, with 10 bases lining up with TRBD2. This CDR3 contains 14 residues. The germline V gene encodes CDR1 SSHAT and CDR2 FNYEAQ (reference sequence). The CDR3 sequence is CASSQLAGKETRYF. The DNA for the CDR3 is TGTGCTAGCAGCCAACTAGCGGGGAAAGAGACCCGGTACTTC.

Regarding this clonotype: The CDR3 does not end in the conserved phenylalanine or tryptophan, so this is likely a read error. This chain connects TRBV11-2 to TRBJ2-2; D unclear. Germline lookup yields CDR1 SGHAT and CDR2 FQNNGV. The CDR3 loop spans 14 amino acids. V was shortened by 5 bases and J by 4 bases, with 11 bases between the two germline ends. DNA of the CDR3: TGTGCCAGCAGCGAAACCTCCGGCACCGGGGAGCTGTTTGTT. It encodes CASSETSGTGELFV.

The chain has TRBV29-1 and TRBJ2-3; D may be TRBD1 or TRBD2 (6 bases each). The CDR3 sequence is 14 residues long. Germline lookup yields CDR1 SQVTM and CDR2 ANQGSEA. The V end lost 7 bases, the J end lost 10 bases, and 24 bases lay between the germline ends. CDR3 region: CSATPRQGRTAQYF. CDR3 DNA sequence: TGCAGCGCCACCCCACGGCAGGGGAGGACGGCGCAGTATTTT.

This clonotype was detected once. This chain connects TRBV2 to TRBJ2-1, with TRBD1 as a possible D gene (6 bases). V was cut by 2 bases and J by 4 bases, with 15 bases left in between. CDR1 is SNHLY and CDR2 is FYNNEI in the germline V gene. CDR3 length equals 16 residues. The CDR3: CASSESWAGAYNEQFF. The CDR3 DNA is TGTGCCAGCAGTGAAAGTTGGGCAGGGGCTTACAATGAGCAGTTCTTC.

CDR3 in amino acids: CASSLPGYPGELFF. The DNA of the CDR3 is TGTGCCAGCAGCCTACCAGGGTATCCCGGGGAGCTGTTTTTT. The genes are TRBV13 and TRBJ2-2, with a tentative D call TRBD1 (5 bases). CDR1 is PRHDT, CDR2 FYEKMQ, per germline (reference sequence). The germline V and J ends were trimmed by 5 bases and 6 bases, with 13 bases remaining between them. CDR3 length: 14 amino acids.

The chain has TRBV28 and TRBJ2-7; D possibly corresponds to TRBD1 (6 bases). Trimming cost V 5 bases and J 2 bases, with 16 bases left between them. Germline V gene lookup returns CDR1 MDHEN and CDR2 SYDVKM. The CDR3 has 15 residues. The DNA for the CDR3 is TGTGCCAGCAGTGCCCTATACAGGGCCACCTACGAGCAGTACTTC. Its translation: CASSALYRATYEQYF.

This clonotype was detected ten times or more. The rearrangement joins TRBV14 to TRBJ2-7, with D uncertain. Trimming removed 1 base from V and 6 bases from J, with 4 bases in between. CDR1 is SGHDN and CDR2 is FVKESK in the germline V gene. This CDR3 contains 11 residues. The DNA for the CDR3 is TGTGCCAGCAGCCAAGCTAGCGAGCAGTACTTC. Protein sequence: CASSQASEQYF.

This chain joins TRBV20-1 and TRBJ2-5, with TRBD2 matching 9 bases. Germline CDR1 and CDR2: DFQATT and SNEGSKA (reference sequence). The CDR3 contains 13 residues. Trimming at V came to 5 bases and at J to 11 bases, leaving 12 bases not matched to a gene. CDR3 region: CSAARTSVNEQYF. For the CDR3, the DNA is TGCAGTGCTGCTCGGACTAGCGTTAATGAGCAGTACTTC.